Each of the 8 T cell receptor beta chains below was sequenced from the same sample in a study of cytomegalovirus exposure and HLA in healthy donors (dated by TCRdb to about 2017). Libraries were prepared through the immunoSEQ multiplex PCR assay. For the multiplex PCR, a mixture combining 60 forward primers for TCR Vbeta segments and 13 reverse primers for TCR Jbeta segments was used. Imported from immuneACCESS, the table was reduced by TCRdb to in-frame sequences with V and J called. These copies leave out some clones; in studies compared against another copy, an unresolved V gene accounts for under half, and the cause of the remainder is not known. Recorded for this sample are 85,000 to 100,000 clones; about four fifths of them occurred a single time. Jointly, the top ten make up under 4.5% of the sample. Source material: PBMCs. These receptors all come from a female donor in good health and CMV-seropositive.

CDR3: CSVPGNYGYTF. CDR3 coding DNA: TGCAGCGTTCCAGGGAACTATGGCTACACCTTC. The chain joins TRBV29-1 to TRBJ1-2; TRBD1 might be the D (5 bases). The V end lost 5 bases, the J end lost 2 bases, and 6 bases lay between the germline ends. Germline CDR1 reads SQVTM; CDR2 reads ANQGSEA. The CDR3 length is 11 residues. Based on the CDR3 plus reference TRBV29-1 and TRBJ1-2, the full variable domain is SAVISQKPSRDICQRGTSLTIQCQVDSQVTMMFWYRQQPGQSLTLIATANQGSEATYESGFVIDKFPISRPNLTFSTLTVSNMSPEDSSIYLCSVPGNYGYTFGSGTRLTVV.

The gene calls are TRBV28 and TRBJ2-7, with a weak D call TRBD2 (6 bases). Germline V gene data show CDR1 as MDHEN and CDR2 as SYDVKM. This CDR3 spans 14 amino acids. The V end lost 4 bases, the J end lost 2 bases, and 12 bases lay between the germline ends. The CDR3 nucleotides are TGTGCCAGCAGTTGGGGGGACCCTACCTACGAGCAGTACTTC. It is translated as CASSWGDPTYEQYF.

The table lists this clone with a few counts. The chain carries TRBV5-1 and TRBJ1-2; 11 bases are shared with TRBD1. Trimming took 4 bases from V and 7 from J; bases not matched to a gene: 6. From germline, CDR1 is SGHRS and CDR2 YFSETQ. The CDR3 runs to 14 residues. CDR3 in DNA: TGCGCCAGCAGCCTTTCCGGGACAGGGGGTGGCTACACCTTC. This translates into CASSLSGTGGGYTF.

The sample holds a few counts of this clone. The gene calls are TRBV6-5 and TRBJ1-2; D is perhaps TRBD1 (6 bases). The length of the CDR3 is 15 residues. V gave up 2 bases and J gave up 4 bases, with 14 bases separating them. Germline values: CDR1 MNHEY, CDR2 SVGAGI. CDR3 sequence reads: CASSYRTLRGYGYTF. The CDR3 DNA sequence: TGTGCCAGCAGTTACAGGACTCTCAGGGGCTATGGCTACACCTTC.

The chain links TRBV13 to TRBJ1-4; tentative D call: TRBD1 (5 bases). CDR1 PRHDT and CDR2 FYEKMQ come from the germline V gene (reference sequence). The V end lost 6 bases, the J end lost 14 bases, and 25 bases lay between the germline ends. The CDR3 length is 15 residues. The CDR3 loop reads CASSWNSDSLGALFF. The CDR3 DNA follows: TGTGCCAGCAGTTGGAACTCAGACAGTTTAGGGGCCCTGTTTTTT.

The V gene is TRBV27, the J gene TRBJ2-1, with TRBD2 matching over 8 bases. The V gene's germline CDR1 is MNHEY and CDR2 SMNVEV (reference sequence). The CDR3 is 14 amino acids. V lost 6 bases to trimming and J lost 4 bases; unmatched junction nucleotides: 5. The chain's CDR3 is CASSDGGGYNEQFF. DNA of the CDR3: TGTGCCAGCAGCGACGGGGGGGGATACAATGAGCAGTTCTTC.

The rearrangement joins TRBV2 to TRBJ1-1; 9 nucleotides line up with TRBD1. J was trimmed by 7 bases and V by 11 bases; bases with no gene match: 8. The CDR3 runs to 12 residues. Germline V gene sequence: CDR1 SNHLY, CDR2 FYNNEI. CDR3 amino acids: CAGNRGPGEAFF. CDR3 nucleotide sequence: TGTGCCGGAAACAGGGGGCCGGGTGAAGCTTTCTTT. Full variable domain (remainder filled in from reference TRBV2 and TRBJ1-1): EPEVTQTPSHQVTQMGQEVILRCVPISNHLYFYWYRQILGQKVEFLVSFYNNEISEKSEIFDDQFSVERPDGSNFTLKIRSTKLEDSAMYFCAGNRGPGEAFFGQGTRLTVV.

The chain joins TRBV15 to TRBJ1-1, with D tentatively TRBD1 (5 bases). The germline V gene encodes CDR1 LNHNV and CDR2 YYDKDF (reference sequence). V was trimmed by 1 base and J by 1 base, leaving 10 bases between them. CDR3 length: 15 amino acids. CDR3: CATSRGGGANTEAFF. In DNA, the CDR3 is TGTGCCACCAGCAGAGGGGGTGGGGCGAACACTGAAGCTTTCTTT.